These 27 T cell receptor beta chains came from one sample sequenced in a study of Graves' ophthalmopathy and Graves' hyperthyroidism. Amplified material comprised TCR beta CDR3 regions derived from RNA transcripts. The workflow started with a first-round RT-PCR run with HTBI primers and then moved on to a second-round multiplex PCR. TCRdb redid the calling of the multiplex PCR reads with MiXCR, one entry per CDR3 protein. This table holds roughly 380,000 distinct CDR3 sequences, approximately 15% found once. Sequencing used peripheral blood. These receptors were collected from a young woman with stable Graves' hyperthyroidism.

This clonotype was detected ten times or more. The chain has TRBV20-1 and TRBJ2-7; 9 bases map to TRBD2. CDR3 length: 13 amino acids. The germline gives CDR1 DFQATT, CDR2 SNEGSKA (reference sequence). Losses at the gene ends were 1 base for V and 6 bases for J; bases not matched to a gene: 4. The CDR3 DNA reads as TGCAGTGCTAGAGCGGCGGGGGGGCCCGAGCAGTACTTC. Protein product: CSARAAGGPEQYF.

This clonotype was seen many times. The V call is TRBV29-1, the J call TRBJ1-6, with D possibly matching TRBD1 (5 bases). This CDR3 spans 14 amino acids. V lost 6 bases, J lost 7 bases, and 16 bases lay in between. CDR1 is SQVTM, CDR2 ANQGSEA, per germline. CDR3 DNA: TGCAGCGTCGCGCAGGGTGGTGACAATTCACCCCTCCACTTT. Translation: CSVAQGGDNSPLHF.

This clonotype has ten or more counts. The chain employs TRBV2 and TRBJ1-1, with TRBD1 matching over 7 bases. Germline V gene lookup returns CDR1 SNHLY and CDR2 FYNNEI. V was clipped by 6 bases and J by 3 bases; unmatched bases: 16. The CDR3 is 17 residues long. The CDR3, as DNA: TGTGCCAGCAGCGTAGACAGGGCTTCCCCTTCGTACACTGAAGCTTTCTTT. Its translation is CASSVDRASPSYTEAFF.

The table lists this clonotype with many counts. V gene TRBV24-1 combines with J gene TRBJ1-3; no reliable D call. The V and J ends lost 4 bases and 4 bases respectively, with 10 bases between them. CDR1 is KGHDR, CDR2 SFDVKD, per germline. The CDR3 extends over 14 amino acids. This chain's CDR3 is CATSDSPSGNTIYF. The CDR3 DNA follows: TGTGCCACCAGTGACTCACCGTCGGGAAACACCATATATTTT.

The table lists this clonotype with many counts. The CDR3 nucleotides read TGTGCCAGCAATAGCCGGGACAGAGACCAGCCCCAGCATTTT. Translation: CASNSRDRDQPQHF. The chain carries TRBV6-1 and TRBJ1-5; 7 nucleotides line up with TRBD1. J was trimmed by 7 bases and V by 7 bases; bases with no gene match: 10. Germline lookup yields CDR1 MNHNS and CDR2 SASEGT. CDR3 length: 14 residues.

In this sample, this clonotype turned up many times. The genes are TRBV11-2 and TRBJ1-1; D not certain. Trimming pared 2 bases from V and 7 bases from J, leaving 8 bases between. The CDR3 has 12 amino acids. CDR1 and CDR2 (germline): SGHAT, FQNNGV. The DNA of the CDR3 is TGTGCCAGCAGCTTATCGGCTGGTGAAGCTTTCTTT. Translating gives CASSLSAGEAFF.

The CDR3, as DNA: TGCGCCAGCAGCTTTGACGTTACAGGGGGAACTAATGAAAAACTGTTTTTT. This gives the protein CASSFDVTGGTNEKLFF. The chain links TRBV5-1 to TRBJ1-4; 8 positions match TRBD1. CDR1 is SGHRS, CDR2 YFSETQ, per germline. Trimming removed 2 bases from V and 1 base from J; junction bases left unmatched: 7. The CDR3 extends over 17 amino acids. The full variable domain, completed using reference TRBV5-1 and TRBJ1-4, is KAGVTQTPRYLIKTRGQQVTLSCSPISGHRSVSWYQQTPGQGLQFLFEYFSETQRNKGNFPGRFSGRQFSNSRSEMNVSTLELGDSALYLCASSFDVTGGTNEKLFFGSGTQLSVL.

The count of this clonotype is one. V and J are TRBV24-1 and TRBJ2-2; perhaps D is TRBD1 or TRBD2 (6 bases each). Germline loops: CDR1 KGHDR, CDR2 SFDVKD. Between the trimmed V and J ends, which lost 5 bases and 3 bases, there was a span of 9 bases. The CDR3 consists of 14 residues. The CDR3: CATSAGADTGELFF. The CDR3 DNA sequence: TGTGCCACCAGTGCGGGGGCGGACACCGGGGAGCTGTTTTTT.

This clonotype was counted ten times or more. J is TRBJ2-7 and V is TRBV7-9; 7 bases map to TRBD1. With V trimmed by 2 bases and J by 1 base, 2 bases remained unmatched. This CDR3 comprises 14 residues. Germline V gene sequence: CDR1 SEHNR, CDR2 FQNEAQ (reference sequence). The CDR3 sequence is CASSLWDRSYEQYF. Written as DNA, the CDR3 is TGTGCCAGCAGCTTATGGGACAGATCCTACGAGCAGTACTTC.

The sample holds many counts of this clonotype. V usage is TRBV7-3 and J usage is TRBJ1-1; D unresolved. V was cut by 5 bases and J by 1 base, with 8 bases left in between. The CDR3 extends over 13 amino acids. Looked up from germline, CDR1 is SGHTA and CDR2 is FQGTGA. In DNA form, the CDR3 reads TGTGCCAGCAGCCCCTCATCGAACACTGAAGCTTTCTTT. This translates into CASSPSSNTEAFF.

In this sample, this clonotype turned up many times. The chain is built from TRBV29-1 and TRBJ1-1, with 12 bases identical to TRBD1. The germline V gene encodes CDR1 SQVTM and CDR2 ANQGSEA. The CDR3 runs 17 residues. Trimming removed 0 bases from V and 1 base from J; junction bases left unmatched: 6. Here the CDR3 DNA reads TGCAGCGTTGAAGATCGGGGACAGGGGGCTGGGAACACTGAAGCTTTCTTT. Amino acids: CSVEDRGQGAGNTEAFF.

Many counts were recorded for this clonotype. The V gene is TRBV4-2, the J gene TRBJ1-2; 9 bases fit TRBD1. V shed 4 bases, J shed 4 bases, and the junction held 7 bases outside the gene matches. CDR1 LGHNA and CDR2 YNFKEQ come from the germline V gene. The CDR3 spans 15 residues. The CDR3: CASSRRQGDSYGYTF. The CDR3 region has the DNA TGTGCCAGCAGCCGCCGACAGGGGGATAGCTATGGCTACACCTTC.

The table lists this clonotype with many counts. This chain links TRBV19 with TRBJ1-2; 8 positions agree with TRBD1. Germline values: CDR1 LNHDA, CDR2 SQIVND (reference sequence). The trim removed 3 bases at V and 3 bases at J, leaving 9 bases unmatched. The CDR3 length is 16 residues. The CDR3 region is CASSILGTGRDYGYTF. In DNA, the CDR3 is TGTGCCAGTAGTATTTTAGGGACAGGAAGGGACTATGGCTACACCTTC.

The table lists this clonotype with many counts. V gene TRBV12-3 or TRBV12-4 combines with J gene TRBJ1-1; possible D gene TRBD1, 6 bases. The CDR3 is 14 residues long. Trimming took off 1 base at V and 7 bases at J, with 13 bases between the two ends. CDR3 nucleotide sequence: TGTGCCAGCAGTTTAGTGGGACAACCGGTTGAAGCTTTCTTT. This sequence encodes CASSLVGQPVEAFF.

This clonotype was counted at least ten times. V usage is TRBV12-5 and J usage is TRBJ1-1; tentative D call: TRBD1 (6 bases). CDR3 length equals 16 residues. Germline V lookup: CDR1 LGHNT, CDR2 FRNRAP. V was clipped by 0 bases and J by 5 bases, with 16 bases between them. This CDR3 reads CASGLVLGRGGTEAFF. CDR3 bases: TGTGCTAGTGGTTTGGTACTGGGTAGGGGGGGGACTGAAGCTTTCTTT.

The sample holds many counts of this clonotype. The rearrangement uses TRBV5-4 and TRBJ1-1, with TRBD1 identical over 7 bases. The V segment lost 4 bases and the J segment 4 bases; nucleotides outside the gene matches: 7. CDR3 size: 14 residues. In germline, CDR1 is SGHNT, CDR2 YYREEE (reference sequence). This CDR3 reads CASSPATGSTEAFF. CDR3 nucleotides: TGTGCCAGCAGCCCCGCGACAGGGTCCACTGAAGCTTTCTTT. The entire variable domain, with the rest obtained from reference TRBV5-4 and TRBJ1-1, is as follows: ETGVTQSPTHLIKTRGQQVTLRCSSQSGHNTVSWYQQALGQGPQFIFQYYREEENGRGNFPPRFSGLQFPNYSSELNVNALELDDSALYLCASSPATGSTEAFFGQGTRLTVV.

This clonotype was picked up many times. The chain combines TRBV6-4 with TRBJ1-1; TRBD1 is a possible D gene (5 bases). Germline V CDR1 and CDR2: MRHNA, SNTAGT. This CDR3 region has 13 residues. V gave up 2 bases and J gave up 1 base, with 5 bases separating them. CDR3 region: CASSDTGNTEAFF. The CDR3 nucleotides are TGTGCCAGCAGTGACACAGGGAACACTGAAGCTTTCTTT.

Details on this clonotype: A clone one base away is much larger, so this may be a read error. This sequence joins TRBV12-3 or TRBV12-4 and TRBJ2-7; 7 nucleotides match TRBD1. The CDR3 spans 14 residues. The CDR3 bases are TGTGCCAGCAGCTCGGGACAGATCTCCTACGATCAGTACTTC. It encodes CASSSGQISYDQYF.

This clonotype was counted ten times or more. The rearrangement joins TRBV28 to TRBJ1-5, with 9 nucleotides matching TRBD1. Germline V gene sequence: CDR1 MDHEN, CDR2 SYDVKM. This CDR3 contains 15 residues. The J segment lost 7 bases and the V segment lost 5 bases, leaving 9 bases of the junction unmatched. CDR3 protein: CASSPPGQGSQPQHF. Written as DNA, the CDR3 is TGTGCCAGCAGTCCCCCGGGACAGGGATCCCAGCCCCAGCATTTT. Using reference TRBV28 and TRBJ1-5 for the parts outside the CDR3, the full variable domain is DVKVTQSSRYLVKRTGEKVFLECVQDMDHENMFWYRQDPGLGLRLIYFSYDVKMKEKGDIPEGYSVSREKKERFSLILESASTNQTSMYLCASSPPGQGSQPQHFGDGTRLSIL.

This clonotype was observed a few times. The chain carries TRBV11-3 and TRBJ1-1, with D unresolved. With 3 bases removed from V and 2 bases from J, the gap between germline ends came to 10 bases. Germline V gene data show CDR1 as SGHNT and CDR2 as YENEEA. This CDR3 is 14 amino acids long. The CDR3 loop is CASSLFVGNTEAFF. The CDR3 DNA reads TGTGCCAGCAGCTTGTTTGTGGGTAACACTGAAGCTTTCTTT.

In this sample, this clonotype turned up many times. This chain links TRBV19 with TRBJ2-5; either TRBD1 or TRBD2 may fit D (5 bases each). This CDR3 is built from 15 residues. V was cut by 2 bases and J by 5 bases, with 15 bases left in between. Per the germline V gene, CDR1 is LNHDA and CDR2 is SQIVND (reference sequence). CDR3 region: CASSIKEGWVETQYF. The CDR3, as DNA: TGTGCCAGTAGTATAAAAGAGGGGTGGGTGGAGACCCAGTACTTC. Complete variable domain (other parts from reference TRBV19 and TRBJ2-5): DGGITQSPKYLFRKEGQNVTLSCEQNLNHDAMYWYRQDPGQGLRLIYYSQIVNDFQKGDIAEGYSVSREKKESFPLTVTSAQKNPTAFYLCASSIKEGWVETQYFGPGTRLLVL.

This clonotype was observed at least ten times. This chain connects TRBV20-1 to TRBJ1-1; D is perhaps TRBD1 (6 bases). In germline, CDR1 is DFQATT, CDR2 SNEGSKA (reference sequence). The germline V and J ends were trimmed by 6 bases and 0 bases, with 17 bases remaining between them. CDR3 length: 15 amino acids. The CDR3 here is CSATDRLSLNTEAFF. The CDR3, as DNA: TGCAGTGCGACCGACAGGCTTTCCTTGAACACTGAAGCTTTCTTT.

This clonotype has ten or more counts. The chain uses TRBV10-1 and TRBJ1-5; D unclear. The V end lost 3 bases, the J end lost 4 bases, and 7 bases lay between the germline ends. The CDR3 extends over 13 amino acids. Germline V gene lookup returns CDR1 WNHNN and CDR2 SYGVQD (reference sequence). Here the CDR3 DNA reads TGCGCCAGCAGTGAAGCTGGGAATCAGCCCCAGCATTTT. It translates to CASSEAGNQPQHF.

This CDR3 reads CASSLAPGGMGFTEAFF. CDR3 in DNA: TGTGCCAGCAGCTTAGCACCCGGAGGGATGGGTTTCACTGAAGCTTTCTTT. This rearrangement joins TRBV7-2 to TRBJ1-1; D gene uncertain. Germline CDR1 SGHTA, CDR2 FQGNSA. The CDR3 sequence is 17 residues long. V was pared by 0 bases and J by 4 bases, with 18 bases between.

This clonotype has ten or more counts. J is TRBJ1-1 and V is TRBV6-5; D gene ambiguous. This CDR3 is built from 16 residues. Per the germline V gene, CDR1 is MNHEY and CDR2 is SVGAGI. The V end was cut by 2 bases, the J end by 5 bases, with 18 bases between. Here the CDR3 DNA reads TGTGCCAGCAGTTACCCGAGACGTCCCAGGACGACTGAAGCTTTCTTT. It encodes CASSYPRRPRTTEAFF.

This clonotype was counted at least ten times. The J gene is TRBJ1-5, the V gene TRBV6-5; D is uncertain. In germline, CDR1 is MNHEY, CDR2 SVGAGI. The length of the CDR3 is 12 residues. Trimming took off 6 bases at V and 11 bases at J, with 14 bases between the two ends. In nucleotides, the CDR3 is TGTGCCAGCAGCGCCGTACGGGGAGCCCAGCATTTT. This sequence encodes CASSAVRGAQHF.

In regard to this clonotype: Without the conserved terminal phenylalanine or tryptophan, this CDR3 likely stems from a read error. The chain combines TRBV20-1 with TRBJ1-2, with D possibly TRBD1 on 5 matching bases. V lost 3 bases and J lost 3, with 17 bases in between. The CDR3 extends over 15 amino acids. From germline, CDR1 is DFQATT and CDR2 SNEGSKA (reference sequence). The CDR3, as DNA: TGCAGTGCTAGGGGGCAGGGACTGACCGACTATGGCTACACCGTC. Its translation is CSARGQGLTDYGYTV.